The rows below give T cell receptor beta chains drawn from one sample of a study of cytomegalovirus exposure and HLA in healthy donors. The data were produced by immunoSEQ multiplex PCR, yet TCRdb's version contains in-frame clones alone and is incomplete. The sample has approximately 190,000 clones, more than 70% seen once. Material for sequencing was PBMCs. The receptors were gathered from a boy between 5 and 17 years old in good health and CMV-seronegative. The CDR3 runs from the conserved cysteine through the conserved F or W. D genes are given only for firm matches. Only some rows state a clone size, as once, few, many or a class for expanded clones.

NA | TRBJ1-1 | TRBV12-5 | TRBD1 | TGTGCTAGTGGTTTGACAATAGGGGGCGGCACTGAAGCTTTCTTT | CASGLTIGGGTEAFF
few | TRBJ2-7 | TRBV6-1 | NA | TGTGCCAGCACCTTGGTTCAGGGAACCTACGAGCAGTACTTC | CASTLVQGTYEQYF
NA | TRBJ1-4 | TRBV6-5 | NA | TGTGCCAGCAGTTACTCGGTTTCGGGGGGCGGGGAAAAACTGTTTTTT | CASSYSVSGGGEKLFF
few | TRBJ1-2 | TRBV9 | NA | TGTGCCAGCGCCAGGGAAGGGTATGGCTACACCTTC | CASAREGYGYTF
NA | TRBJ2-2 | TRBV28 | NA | TGTGCCAGCAGTTTAAGCTTAACCGGGGAGCTGTTTTTT | CASSLSLTGELFF
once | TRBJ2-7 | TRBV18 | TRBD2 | TGTGCCAGCTCACGGTACGCGGGGGTTGACGAGCAGTACTTC | CASSRYAGVDEQYF
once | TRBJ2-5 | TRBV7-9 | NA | TGTGCCAGCATCCCGGGATCCCAAGAGACCCAGTACTTC | CASIPGSQETQYF
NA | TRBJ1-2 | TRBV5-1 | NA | TGCGCCAGCCGGATCCGACAGGCCGCTAACTATGGCTACACCTTC | CASRIRQAANYGYTF
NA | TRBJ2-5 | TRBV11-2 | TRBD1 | TGTGCCAGCAGCTGGGGACAGCAAGAGACCCAGTACTTC | CASSWGQQETQYF
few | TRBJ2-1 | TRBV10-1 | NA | TGCGCCAGCAGTGGAAGGGTTGGGGCTAATGAGCAGTTCTTC | CASSGRVGANEQFF
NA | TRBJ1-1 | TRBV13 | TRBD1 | TGTGCCAGCAGCTTCGAGGCCGGACAGGGGGCTACTGAAGCTTTCTTT | CASSFEAGQGATEAFF
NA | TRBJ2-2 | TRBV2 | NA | TGTGCCAGCCAGTCCGGGGAGCTGTTTTTT | CASQSGELFF
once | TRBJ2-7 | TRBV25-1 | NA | TGTGCCAGCAGACTGGACAGCTACGAGCAGTACTTC | CASRLDSYEQYF
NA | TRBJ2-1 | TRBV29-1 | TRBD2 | TGCAGCGTTGTGCCCGGGAGGCCGAACAATGAGCAGTTCTTC | CSVVPGRPNNEQFF
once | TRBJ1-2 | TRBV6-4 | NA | TGTGCCAGCAGTCCAGGGGATTCTAACTATGGCTACACCTTC | CASSPGDSNYGYTF
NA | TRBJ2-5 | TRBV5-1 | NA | TGCGCCAGCAGCTGGGCTACAAAAGAGACCCAGTACTTC | CASSWATKETQYF
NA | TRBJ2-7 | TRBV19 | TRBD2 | TGTGCCAGTAGTCCTCTGGCGGGGGGGCCCTACGAGCAGTACTTC | CASSPLAGGPYEQYF
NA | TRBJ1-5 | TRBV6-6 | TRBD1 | TGTGCCAGCAGGGACAGGGGACGCGGCAATCAGCCCCAGCATTTT | CASRDRGRGNQPQHF
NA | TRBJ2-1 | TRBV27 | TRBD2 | TGTGCCAGCAGTCTCTGGACTAGCGGCCACAATGAGCAGTTCTTC | CASSLWTSGHNEQFF
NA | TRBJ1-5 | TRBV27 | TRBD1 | TGTGCCAGCAGCCAATCAGGGGGCCCCAATCAGCCCCAGCATTTT | CASSQSGGPNQPQHF
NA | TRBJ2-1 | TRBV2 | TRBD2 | TGTGCCAGCCGCCGGGGGGAAAAAGTGCCCGAACGGGAGCAGTTCTTC | CASRRGEKVPEREQFF
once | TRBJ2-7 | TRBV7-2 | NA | TGTGCCAGCAGCCGAACAGGGTACGAGCAGTACTTC | CASSRTGYEQYF
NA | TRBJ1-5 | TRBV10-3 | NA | TGTGCCATCAGTTACACCTCAGATAGCAATCAGCCCCAGCATTTT | CAISYTSDSNQPQHF